This T cell receptor (beta chain) was captured in a study of blood T cell repertoires in COVID-19. Study summary: Some COVID-19 samples were acute and others convalescent; all came from the United States, Italy and Spain.

Per the authors' pipeline: Estimates of nucleated cell counts were drawn from the amplification of reference gene primers. The assay was immunoSEQ multiplex PCR, and TCRdb's table has in-frame clones only and misses some. V and J calls plus clone size are reproduced from that table; the DNA served to infer D and trimming. The sample holds 150,000 to 200,000 clones; 90% are singletons and the top ten take about 0.59%. This clone was picked up one time. The V gene's germline CDR1 is LGHNA and CDR2 YNFKEQ. Losses at the gene ends were 0 bases for V and 7 bases for J; bases not matched to a gene: 5. The CDR3 length is 15 residues.

This chain joins TRBV4-2 and TRBJ1-5; the match to TRBD1 covers 8 bases. The sample consisted of peripheral blood. This clonotype was obtained from a man aged 50 or older with acute or convalescent COVID-19. CDR3 nucleotide sequence: TGTGCCAGCAGCCAAGACAGGGGGCATGGACAGCCCCAGCATTTT. This encodes CASSQDRGHGQPQHF.